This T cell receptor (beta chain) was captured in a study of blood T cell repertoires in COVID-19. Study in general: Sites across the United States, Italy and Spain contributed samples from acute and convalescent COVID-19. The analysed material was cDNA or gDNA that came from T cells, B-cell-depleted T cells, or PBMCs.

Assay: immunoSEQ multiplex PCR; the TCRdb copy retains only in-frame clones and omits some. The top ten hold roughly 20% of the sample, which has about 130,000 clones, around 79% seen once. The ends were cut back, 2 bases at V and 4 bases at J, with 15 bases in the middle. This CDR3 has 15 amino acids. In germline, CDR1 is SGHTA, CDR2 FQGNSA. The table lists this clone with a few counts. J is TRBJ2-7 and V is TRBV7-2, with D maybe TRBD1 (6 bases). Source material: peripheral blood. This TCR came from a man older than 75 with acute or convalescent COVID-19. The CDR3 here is CASSLSRQAAYEQYF. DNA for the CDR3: TGTGCCAGCAGCTTATCGAGACAGGCAGCTTACGAGCAGTACTTC.